Listed here is a single TCR beta chain. Its antigen is still unknown. PCR used 60 Vbeta primers and 13 Jbeta primers. The protocol was immunoSEQ multiplex PCR, while the TCRdb copy is restricted to in-frame clones and leaves out a portion. The sample lists around 300,000 clones, approximately 90% occurring once. These data come from a study of cytomegalovirus exposure and HLA in healthy donors. Trimming shortened V by 2 bases and J by 2 bases, and 13 bases separated the two germline ends. The CDR3 is 16 amino acids. In germline, CDR1 is SNHLY, CDR2 FYNNEI. Points from the study as a whole: Another analysis was done later, and it associated over 15,000 TCR beta sequences with HLA alleles at 0.05 false discovery rate. A highly shared variant cluster was judged a likely technical artifact.

The receptor was isolated from a woman aged 18-35 years in good health and CMV-seronegative. Sequencing used PBMCs. The chain joins TRBV2 to TRBJ2-1; D not resolved. CDR3 in DNA: TGTGCCAGCAGTGAAAGTCTGCAGATCCCCTACAATGAGCAGTTCTTC. This translates into CASSESLQIPYNEQFF.